What follows are 10 T cell receptor beta chains derived from one specimen sequenced in a study of shared clonotypes between healthy human individuals. Generated by immunoSEQ multiplex PCR, the TCRdb table keeps only in-frame clones and is missing some. The table has 2,500,000 or so clones, around nine tenths seen once. The sample consisted of naive CD4+ T cells sorted from blood. The sample's subset: CD45RA+ positively selected. These receptor sequences come from a man aged 18 to 35 in good health.

The chain has TRBV10-2 and TRBJ2-7, with 12 nucleotides matching TRBD2. V lost 5 bases and J lost 0; bases outside the gene matches: 2. The CDR3 spans 15 residues. Germline CDR1 WSHSY, CDR2 SAAADI. The CDR3 loop reads CASSKTSGSSYEQYF. The CDR3 bases are TGCGCCAGCAGTAAGACTAGCGGGAGCTCCTACGAGCAGTACTTC.

The V gene is TRBV30, the J gene TRBJ1-1; tentative D call: TRBD1 (5 bases). Per the germline V gene, CDR1 is GTSNPN and CDR2 is SVGIG (reference sequence). The CDR3 has 13 amino acids. Trimming shortened V by 5 bases and J by 5 bases, and 15 bases separated the two germline ends. The CDR3 sequence is CAWRGASGTEAFF. The CDR3 DNA reads as TGTGCCTGGCGTGGGGCCTCAGGGACTGAAGCTTTCTTT.

The chain joins TRBV2 to TRBJ1-1; 7 nucleotides agree with TRBD1. The junction had 8 bases not matched to a gene; V was cut back by 9 bases and J by 4 bases. The CDR3 is 13 amino acids. The germline V gene encodes CDR1 SNHLY and CDR2 FYNNEI. This chain's CDR3 is CASADRTFTEAFF. The CDR3 bases are TGTGCCAGTGCGGACAGGACTTTCACTGAAGCTTTCTTT.

V usage is TRBV28 and J usage is TRBJ2-5; maybe TRBD1 (7 bases). V shed 5 bases and J shed 6 bases, with 19 bases lying between them. The germline CDR1 and CDR2 sequences are MDHEN and SYDVKM. CDR3 size: 15 residues. The CDR3 coding sequence is TGTGCCAGCAGTCCCCGAGGAGGGGGCCTGAAGACCCAGTACTTC. The encoded protein is CASSPRGGGLKTQYF.

This chain links TRBV19 with TRBJ2-2, with D tentatively TRBD2 (7 bases). Looked up from germline, CDR1 is LNHDA and CDR2 is SQIVND (reference sequence). This CDR3 has 16 amino acids. With 9 bases removed from V and 2 bases from J, the gap between germline ends came to 19 bases. The CDR3 DNA is TGTGCCAGCAAGGCGGGGGCACAGCTCAACACCGGGGAGCTGTTTTTT. This codes for CASKAGAQLNTGELFF.

The rearrangement joins TRBV7-3 to TRBJ2-1; 7 positions agree with TRBD2. The germline V gene encodes CDR1 SGHTA and CDR2 FQGTGA. V dropped 4 bases and J dropped 9; count of bases not matched to a gene: 9. The CDR3 length is 14 residues. CDR3 coding DNA: TGTGCCAGCAGCTCGAACCCCGGCGGGGGTGAGCAGTTCTTC. Amino acid sequence: CASSSNPGGGEQFF.

The chain couples TRBV18 to TRBJ1-2, with 8 bases fitting TRBD1. The CDR3 covers 12 residues. V was pared by 4 bases and J by 8 bases, with 3 bases of the junction left unmatched. Germline V CDR1 and CDR2: KGHSH, LQKENI. CDR3 DNA: TGTGCCAGCTCACGGACAGGGTGCGGCTACACCTTC. Translating it yields CASSRTGCGYTF.

The rearrangement joins TRBV11-2 to TRBJ2-7; D uncertain. V was pared by 1 base and J by 12 bases, with 19 bases between. Germline V gene data show CDR1 as SGHAT and CDR2 as FQNNGV. The CDR3 has 14 amino acids. The CDR3 region has the DNA TGTGCCAGCAGCTTAGGGCCGAGCCAAAAAAATGCGTACTTC. It codes for CASSLGPSQKNAYF.

This clone has only one observation. The CDR3 region is CASTPGLASYEQYF. In nucleotides, the CDR3 is TGTGCCAGCACTCCGGGACTAGCGTCTTACGAGCAGTACTTC. The rearrangement links TRBV6-5 to TRBJ2-7, with 10 nucleotides matching TRBD2. The CDR3 runs 14 residues. Losses at the gene ends were 7 bases for V and 4 bases for J; bases not matched to a gene: 7. CDR1 is MNHEY and CDR2 is SVGAGI in the germline V gene.

The count of this clone is one. The rearrangement links TRBV29-1 to TRBJ2-7; 7 bases align to TRBD1. Germline-derived CDR1 and CDR2 are SQVTM and ANQGSEA. This CDR3 is 13 amino acids long. Trimming at V came to 8 bases and at J to 1 base, leaving 8 bases not matched to a gene. The DNA for the CDR3 is TGCAGCACCCGACAGGGTTCGTCCTACGAGCAGTACTTC. Protein product: CSTRQGSSYEQYF.